This T cell receptor beta chain was retrieved from a study of PD-L1 blockade in urothelial cancer. Study-level information: It was around 2014 that patients started atezolizumab at 1,200 mg intravenously every 3 weeks.

This clone turned up a few times. This CDR3 is 14 amino acids long. The V gene lost 0 bases and the J gene lost 1 base, with 7 bases spanning the gap. CDR1 is SGHRS and CDR2 is YFSETQ in the germline V gene. The table came from immunoSEQ multiplex PCR; TCRdb's copy has only in-frame clones and leaves some out. The sample has under 40,000 clones, 75% to 85% seen once. The source material was PBMCs, sampled around atezolizumab (anti-PD-L1) treatment. The chain employs TRBV5-1 and TRBJ1-1, with no clear D. This receptor was identified in a man between 60 and 70 years old with urothelial cancer. The CDR3 DNA follows: TGCGCCAGCAGCTTGGGGCTGCAGAACACTGAAGCTTTCTTT. The encoded protein is CASSLGLQNTEAFF. The complete variable domain, with remaining parts taken from reference TRBV5-1 and TRBJ1-1, reads KAGVTQTPRYLIKTRGQQVTLSCSPISGHRSVSWYQQTPGQGLQFLFEYFSETQRNKGNFPGRFSGRQFSNSRSEMNVSTLELGDSALYLCASSLGLQNTEAFFGQGTRLTVV.